The 19 T cell receptor beta chains given below trace back to one sample, sequenced in a study of spatial heterogeneity in lung cancer. As for time point: sample taken at primary tumor resection. TCRdb ran MiXCR on the 5' RACE reads and lists one entry per CDR3 protein. Of 50,000 to 75,000 distinct CDR3 sequences listed, under 7.5% are singletons. The input for sequencing was PBMCs, taken at surgery. The source of these receptors is a female donor with early-stage non-small cell lung cancer.

This clonotype was counted between two and nine times. The chain links TRBV7-6 to TRBJ1-4, with TRBD1 identical over 7 bases. Germline V gene data show CDR1 as SGHVS and CDR2 as FNYEAQ. V shed 5 bases and J 0 bases; nucleotides not matched to a gene: 6. This CDR3 comprises 16 residues. The CDR3 region is CASSLGTAATNEKLFF. The CDR3, as DNA: TGTGCCAGCAGCCTAGGGACAGCCGCAACTAATGAAAAACTGTTTTTT.

This clonotype is classed as medium-sized (0.01 to 0.1%). V is TRBV20-1 and J is TRBJ1-6; D is perhaps TRBD1 (5 bases). V lost 4 bases and J 7 bases, leaving 11 bases between the germline ends. This CDR3 region has 13 residues. CDR1 DFQATT and CDR2 SNEGSKA come from the germline V gene (reference sequence). CDR3 nucleotides: TGCAGTGCTAACGGGGGTAACAATTCACCCCTCCACTTT. It codes for CSANGGNNSPLHF.

Many counts were recorded for this clonotype. The chain's CDR3 is CASSVQGAGETQYF. CDR3 DNA sequence: TGTGCCAGCAGCGTACAGGGGGCGGGAGAGACCCAGTACTTC. This chain connects TRBV4-2 to TRBJ2-5, with 9 bases that match TRBD1. After removal of 5 bases from V and 4 bases from J, the junction contained 5 bases not matched to a gene. Per the germline V gene, CDR1 is LGHNA and CDR2 is YNFKEQ. The CDR3 length is 14 residues.

This CDR3 reads CASSLSPTGGAEETQYF. DNA of the CDR3: TGTGCCAGCAGCCTGTCCCCAACAGGGGGCGCGGAAGAGACCCAGTACTTC. The chain combines TRBV27 with TRBJ2-5; the match to TRBD1 covers 9 bases. Germline V lookup: CDR1 MNHEY, CDR2 SMNVEV (reference sequence). After removal of 6 bases from V and 3 bases from J, the junction contained 14 bases not matched to a gene. The CDR3 runs to 17 residues.

In its sample, this clonotype was seen many times. This rearrangement joins TRBV28 to TRBJ2-1; D may be TRBD1 (7 bases). Trimming left V 3 bases short and J 5 bases short, with 14 bases between. CDR1 is MDHEN and CDR2 is SYDVKM in the germline V gene. The CDR3 has 15 residues. The CDR3 DNA sequence: TGTGCCAGCAGTTTCGGGGGACAGAGAAACAATGAGCAGTTCTTC. This translates into CASSFGGQRNNEQFF.

The table lists this clonotype with a few counts. The chain recombines TRBV15 with TRBJ2-4, with TRBD2 as a possible D gene (6 bases). The CDR3 consists of 17 residues. V lost 5 bases and J 0 bases, leaving 17 bases between the germline ends. Germline V CDR1 and CDR2: LNHNV, YYDKDF (reference sequence). This chain's CDR3 is CATSSDSVGLAKNIQYF. The CDR3 nucleotides are TGTGCCACCAGCTCCGATTCTGTGGGACTAGCCAAAAACATTCAGTACTTC.

This clonotype was detected ten times or more. The genes are TRBV12-3 or TRBV12-4 and TRBJ2-4; D not certain. The CDR3 is made up of 15 amino acids. Trimming pared 5 bases from V and 2 bases from J, leaving 13 bases between. In nucleotides, the CDR3 is TGTGCCAGCAGTCCCGGCGTTCAATCCAAAAACATTCAGTACTTC. Translating gives CASSPGVQSKNIQYF.

This clonotype has at least ten counts. This chain joins TRBV29-1 and TRBJ2-7; D is possibly TRBD1 (5 bases). The germline V and J ends were trimmed by 1 base and 7 bases, with 14 bases remaining between them. Per the germline V gene, CDR1 is SQVTM and CDR2 is ANQGSEA. There are 13 residues in the CDR3. The CDR3 here is CSVEGTQLGEQYF. DNA for the CDR3: TGCAGCGTTGAAGGGACACAATTGGGGGAGCAGTACTTC.

The chain joins TRBV6-1 to TRBJ2-3; D is unclear. Per germline, CDR1 MNHNS and CDR2 SASEGT. CDR3 size: 14 residues. V shed 8 bases and J shed 2 bases, with 14 bases lying between them. The CDR3 here is CASSQQVHTDTQYF. The CDR3 DNA reads TGTGCCAGCTCCCAGCAGGTCCACACAGATACGCAGTATTTT.

This clonotype was recorded at least ten times. This chain joins TRBV7-3 and TRBJ2-3; D is unclear. Trimming took off 2 bases at V and 9 bases at J, with 12 bases between the two ends. The CDR3 totals 13 residues. Germline-derived CDR1 and CDR2 are SGHTA and FQGTGA. Here the CDR3 reads CASSLDSQGTQYF. The CDR3, as DNA: TGTGCCAGCAGCTTAGACTCCCAAGGAACGCAGTATTTT.

Concerning this clonotype: A much larger clone differs by one base, so this may be a read error. The V call is TRBV6-5, the J call TRBJ2-5, with TRBD1 identical over 7 bases. The length of the CDR3 is 14 residues. CDR1 MNHEY and CDR2 SVGAGI come from the germline V gene. CDR3 DNA sequence: TGTGCCAGCAGATCGCCGGGACAGCAAGAGACCCAGCACTTC. As protein: CASRSPGQQETQHF.

There are many counts of this clonotype. The chain recombines TRBV5-5 with TRBJ1-5; D is undetermined. In germline, CDR1 is SGHKS, CDR2 YYEKEE (reference sequence). Between the trimmed V and J ends, which lost 4 bases and 11 bases, there was a span of 16 bases. The CDR3 has 13 amino acids. CDR3 bases: TGTGCCAGCAGCATCCGGGCCCCCGAGGCCCAGCATTTT. This encodes CASSIRAPEAQHF.

The rearrangement joins TRBV28 to TRBJ1-2, with D possibly matching TRBD1 (5 bases). This CDR3 contains 13 residues. The germline CDR1 and CDR2 sequences are MDHEN and SYDVKM. The ends were cut back, 4 bases at V and 4 bases at J, with 10 bases in the middle. CDR3 nucleotide sequence: TGTGCCAGCAGTTATACGGGGGTCTATGGCTACACCTTC. It is translated as CASSYTGVYGYTF.

This clonotype was found a few times. J is TRBJ2-2 and V is TRBV27; 9 nucleotides line up with TRBD2. Germline V gene sequence: CDR1 MNHEY, CDR2 SMNVEV (reference sequence). The CDR3 spans 14 residues. J lost 4 bases, V lost 4 bases, and 1 base had no gene match. CDR3 loop: CASSYSGSTGELFF. CDR3 in DNA: TGTGCCAGCAGTTATAGCGGGAGCACCGGGGAGCTGTTTTTT.

This clonotype was found many times. V is TRBV6-5 and J is TRBJ2-7; 8 bases map to TRBD1. CDR1 MNHEY and CDR2 SVGAGI come from the germline V gene. The ends lost 5 bases at V and 3 bases at J; junction bases unmatched: 12. There are 16 residues in the CDR3. Here the CDR3 DNA reads TGTGCCAGCAGTACCTTAGGACAGGGCGGGATCTACGAGCAGTACGTC. It encodes CASSTLGQGGIYEQYV.

Ten or more counts support this clonotype. The rearrangement links TRBV7-9 to TRBJ1-1; D may be TRBD1 (6 bases). Germline CDR1 reads SEHNR; CDR2 reads FQNEAQ (reference sequence). Deletions cut 5 bases from V and 4 bases from J, with 8 bases between. This CDR3 contains 12 residues. CDR3 nucleotide sequence: TGTGCCAGCAGCCCGGACAGCACTGAAGCTTTCTTT. Amino acid sequence: CASSPDSTEAFF.

V is TRBV21-1 and J is TRBJ2-7. TRBV21-1 is a pseudogene. The CDR3 runs to 15 residues. The CDR3 DNA is TGTGCCAGCAGCAAAGCATCGCGGCATACCTACGAGCAGTACGTC. Translation gives CASSKASRHTYEQYV.

This clonotype has only a few counts. CDR3 protein: CASSYSGGLGTEAFF. CDR3 DNA sequence: TGTGCCAGCAGTTACTCCGGGGGGCTGGGTACTGAAGCTTTCTTT. V is TRBV6-5 and J is TRBJ1-1; maybe TRBD1 (6 bases). The V end was cut by 0 bases, the J end by 5 bases, with 13 bases between. The CDR3 has 15 residues. Germline lookup yields CDR1 MNHEY and CDR2 SVGAGI.

This clonotype was seen repeatedly, ten times or more. The V gene is TRBV7-2, the J gene TRBJ2-1; the D gene is possibly TRBD2 (5 bases). The CDR3 length is 15 residues. Germline assignment: CDR1 SGHTA and CDR2 FQGNSA. V dropped 5 bases and J dropped 0 bases, with 11 bases sitting between them. The CDR3 loop reads CASSAGVASYNEQFF. CDR3 in DNA: TGTGCCAGCAGCGCCGGGGTCGCCTCCTACAATGAGCAGTTCTTC.